The 9 T cell receptor beta chains below were found in one sample sequenced in a study of T cells in Graves' hyperthyroidism and ophthalmopathy (dated by TCRdb to the late 2010s). Library construction relied on multiplex PCR. TCRdb lists the instrument as Illumina HiSeq 2000. Amplification of TCR beta CDR3 regions was carried out from RNA transcripts. A first-round RT-PCR of the TCR CDR3 used the HTBI primer set with the Qiagen OneStep RT-PCR kit. TCRdb cleaned the public reads at Q25 with fastp, built clones with MiXCR and kept in-frame beta chains. When rows share a CDR3 protein, they turn into one entry using the most common DNA and genes. For this sample the table gives about 500,000 distinct CDR3 sequences, of which about 46% were detected only once. The ten largest clonotypes hold 35% to 50% of the sample. The sequenced sample consisted of peripheral blood or thyroid tissue (not recorded which). The receptor set was obtained from an adult woman with Graves' disease, either hyperthyroidism or ophthalmopathy (not recorded which).

V and J are TRBV6-1 and TRBJ1-2; TRBD1 is a possible D gene (6 bases). Trimming left V 8 bases short and J 2 bases short, with 15 bases between. The CDR3 runs to 14 residues. CDR1 and CDR2 from the germline V gene are MNHNS and SASEGT. The CDR3 spells CASGTTGDNYGYTF. The DNA of the CDR3 is TGTGCCAGCGGGACGACAGGAGACAACTATGGCTACACCTTC.

Concerning this clonotype itself: A much larger clone sits a single nucleotide away, making a read error possible. This chain connects TRBV5-1 to TRBJ2-5; D gene ambiguous. The CDR3 spans 15 residues. V was trimmed by 4 bases and J by 1 base, leaving 14 bases between them. Germline assignment: CDR1 SGHRS and CDR2 YFSETQ. The CDR3 DNA reads as TGCGCCAGCAGCCTTGGTTCAACCGGCCAAGAGACCCAGTACTTC. Translating gives CASSLGSTGQETQYF.

This clonotype turned up a few times. The rearrangement joins TRBV11-1 to TRBJ2-7, with 8 bases aligning to TRBD2. Germline values: CDR1 SGHAT, CDR2 FQDESV (reference sequence). The CDR3 loop spans 13 amino acids. After removal of 8 bases from V and 4 bases from J, the junction contained 7 bases not matched to a gene. DNA of the CDR3: TGTGCCAGCGGGCGGGGGGTAGGTTACGAGCAGTACTTC. Protein sequence: CASGRGVGYEQYF.

Comment on this clonotype: One end of the junction fails to match germline, which may point to a read error. The chain is built from TRBV20-1 and TRBJ1-2; 7 bases match TRBD1. CDR3 length equals 13 residues. The germline V gene has CDR1 DFQATT and CDR2 SNEGSKA (reference sequence). This chain's CDR3 is CSARQGGNYGCTF. In nucleotides, the CDR3 is TGCAGTGCTAGACAGGGGGGCAACTATGGCTGCACCTTC.

With respect to this clonotype: A much more abundant neighbour one base away suggests this may be a read error. The chain recombines TRBV7-9 with TRBJ1-4; a possible D gene is TRBD1 (6 bases). Germline CDR1 and CDR2: SEHNR and FQNEAQ (reference sequence). V lost 5 bases and J lost 8, with 18 bases in between. The CDR3 totals 15 residues. CDR3 nucleotide sequence: TGTGCCAGCAGCCTGATGGGGGCTTTGGACGAAAAACTGTTTTTT. This encodes CASSLMGALDEKLFF. Combining the CDR3 with reference TRBV7-9 and TRBJ1-4 gives the whole variable domain DTGVSQNPRHKITKRGQNVTFRCDPISEHNRLYWYRQTLGQGPEFLTYFQNEAQLEKSRLLSDRFSAERPKGSFSTLEIQRTEQGDSAMYLCASSLMGALDEKLFFGSGTQLSVL.

The chain recombines TRBV5-6 with TRBJ1-6; 7 bases fit TRBD1. There are 17 residues in the CDR3. The germline V gene has CDR1 SGHDT and CDR2 YYEEEE. J gave up 6 bases and V 2 bases, and 11 bases lay outside the gene matches. The CDR3 DNA sequence: TGTGCCAGCAGCTTCAACCGACCGGGACAGCCTAATTCACCCCTCCACTTT. It is translated as CASSFNRPGQPNSPLHF.

This clonotype was counted many times. The chain is built from TRBV5-8 and TRBJ2-7, with 15 nucleotides matching TRBD2. This CDR3 has 17 amino acids. Trimming took 3 bases from V and 5 from J; bases not matched to a gene: 9. Germline V lookup: CDR1 SGHTS, CDR2 YDEGEE. The CDR3 sequence: CASSSGLAGGRWDEQYF. The CDR3 coding sequence is TGTGCCAGCAGCTCGGGACTAGCGGGAGGCCGTTGGGACGAGCAGTACTTC.

The rearrangement uses TRBV29-1 and TRBJ1-5, with D possibly being TRBD1 (6 bases). This CDR3 contains 13 residues. Germline V gene sequence: CDR1 SQVTM, CDR2 ANQGSEA. Trimming removed 7 bases at V and 0 bases at J, with 10 bases between. In nucleotides, the CDR3 is TGCAGCGGGTCACAGGGTAGCAATCAGCCCCAGCATTTT. It is translated as CSGSQGSNQPQHF.

This clonotype was observed many times. The rearrangement joins TRBV20-1 to TRBJ1-4; 7 positions agree with TRBD1. The CDR3 has 13 amino acids. The ends lost 4 bases at V and 6 bases at J; junction bases unmatched: 5. The germline gives CDR1 DFQATT, CDR2 SNEGSKA (reference sequence). CDR3 loop: CSATGGVHEKLFF. CDR3 coding DNA: TGCAGTGCTACAGGGGGAGTGCATGAAAAACTGTTTTTT.